The following is a T cell receptor beta chain sequence with its context. It has no known antigen specificity. It has no much larger one-base neighbor in the sample; base qualities were not kept. Within the sample, other DNA sequences also encode this same CDR3. CDR1 SGHTA and CDR2 FQGNSA are derived from the germline V gene. Ends trimmed: V by 2 bases, J by 4 bases; bases unmatched to a gene: 3. The CDR3 covers 14 residues, taking in both the cysteine and the phenylalanine. The entry retains the CDR3 DNA only, 42 bases that are in frame from base 1. This sample is part of a study of shared clonotypes between healthy human individuals (TCRdb year 2020). Notes on the research overall: The cohort included three men and two women between 18 and 49 years of age. Each donor's leukapheresis produced roughly between roughly 0.85 and 10 billion PBMCs. Per donor, three plates each were used for CD4 naive and CD4 memory, two for CD8 naive, and one for CD8 memory. To estimate repertoire size and how much clonotypes are shared between individuals, the study performed deep sequencing of blood TCR repertoires from about five healthy adults. Libraries were prepared and TCR repertoires were sequenced by different laboratories using diverse techniques, in order to increase sequencing depth and limit assay-specific biases.

Donors were healthy HIV-negative adults with no recently reported acute infections or vaccinations. Every donor was a Caucasian adult living in Nashville, Tennessee, USA. CD4+ T cells were enriched through magnetic negative selection, after which naive cells were positively selected on CD45RA and the remaining negative fraction served as the memory subset. After blood collection by leukapheresis, PBMCs were isolated using Ficoll-Histopaque density gradient centrifugation and then cryopreserved in the vapor phase of liquid nitrogen. Analytical flow cytometry was used to check the purity and quantity of every magnetically sorted T cell population. Each sorted fraction had its genomic DNA isolated and then quantified by UV absorbance on a Nanodrop 2000c. The investigation overall reported the following: Pairwise subsampling led to the expectation that sequencing depth would affect the degree of clonotype sharing among donors. Estimated clonotype richness was generally larger for naive than for memory subsets. When four donors were compared, the shared fraction of clonotypes was 5% to 6.5% for naive CD4, around 3.6% for naive CD8, more than 2% for memory CD4, and under 0.5% for memory CD8. Even with the large sequencing depth, rarefaction of the sorted-subset datasets indicated that sequencing was incomplete. The genetic and exposure-history diversity represented was limited by the small number of donors. Only blood was sampled, and tissue TCR repertoires likely differ from those in blood. Higher generation probabilities were observed for clonotypes shared by all four sorted-subset donors than for non-shared clonotypes.

Using the deep immunoSEQ assay, TCR CDR3 regions were amplified from genomic DNA by multiplex PCR. Genomic DNA extracted from each cell subset was distributed evenly over all wells of several immunoSEQ 96-well plates, and each plate served as one replicate. For sorted subsets, each replicate PCR was loaded with approximately 0.2 ug genomic DNA, equivalent to about 30,000 T cell genomes. The purified libraries were quantified using a Qubit 3.0 fluorometer, sized with a Bioanalyzer 2100, and then quantified again using the KAPA Library Quantification kit. Each immunoSEQ 96-well plate was sequenced on its own single-read 150-cycle Illumina NextSeq 550 flow cell. The study's processing was this. Because the immunoSEQ output included only junctional sequences and no quality scores, the filtering could not be the same as the filtering used for full-length reads. To assign V/J genes and CDR3, sequences were annotated against IMGT germline references using PyIR, a Python wrapper for IgBLAST v1.9. Reads with weak V/J assignments (E-value above 1e-6), missing CDR3, stop codons, out-of-frame junctions, or ambiguous translated residues were removed. A V3J clonotype was defined by an identical inferred V gene, J gene, and CDR3 amino acid sequence. Percentage overlap between repertoires was calculated by dividing the number of shared unique clonotypes by the size of the smaller repertoire. Three approaches were used to assess repertoire richness: RTK rarefaction, the Chao1 estimator, and Recon v2.1 estimates of unobserved clonotypes. Generation probabilities were computed with OLGA for all TCRbeta clonotypes obtained by the gDNA method from several donors. What TCRdb holds here is the immuneACCESS table cut down to in-frame rearrangements. Part of the clones is not present; checked against another copy, under half of the missing clones reflect an unresolved V gene, and the others are unexplained. V and J calls and clone size are those listed in that table; D and trimming were worked out from the DNA. Here the sample has over 2 million clones; over 85% occur a single time. Roughly 0.13% of the sample lies in the top ten.

The source material was naive CD4+ T cells sorted from blood. The cell subset or site label here, explained by the study, means: CD45RA+ positively selected. The TCR originated in a man aged 18 to 30 in good health. The sequence joins TRBV7-2 to TRBJ2-5; 8 nucleotides in the junction match TRBD1. The nucleotides are TGTGCCAGCAGCTTACAGGGGGCGGGAGAGACCCAGTACTTC. This gives the protein CASSLQGAGETQYF. The CDR3, completed at both ends by the reference TRBV7-2 and TRBJ2-5 genes, gives the full variable domain GAGVSQSPSNKVTEKGKDVELRCDPISGHTALYWYRQSLGQGLEFLIYFQGNSAPDKSGLPSDRFSAERTGGSVSTLTIQRTQQEDSAVYLCASSLQGAGETQYFGPGTRLLVL.